These T cell receptor beta chains were read from a single sample in a study of T cells in Graves' hyperthyroidism and ophthalmopathy. In TCRdb, the multiplex PCR reads were re-called with MiXCR into one record per CDR3 protein. The sample gives hundreds of thousands of distinct CDR3 sequences, approximately 24% of which show up once; 11% is in the top ten. The specimen sequenced was blood. All receptors derive from a woman aged 30 to 39 with Graves' ophthalmopathy. The CDR3 runs from the conserved cysteine through the conserved F or W. Fields, in order: V gene, clone size, D gene, J gene, CDR3 DNA, CDR3 protein. A D gene is named only where the DNA matches it firmly. A clone size is listed for some rows: how often the clone was seen (once, few, many), or a class if it is expanded.

v_gene: TRBV29-1
abundance: .
d_gene: TRBD2
j_gene: TRBJ2-7
CDR3nt: TGCAGCGTTGAGTTTAGCGGGGAAAGGGAGCAGTACTTC
CDR3aa: CSVEFSGEREQYF

v_gene: TRBV7-9
abundance: .
d_gene: .
j_gene: TRBJ1-2
CDR3nt: TGTGCCAGCAGCTTATTTATCGGGAACTATGGCTACACCTTC
CDR3aa: CASSLFIGNYGYTF

v_gene: TRBV11-2
abundance: many
d_gene: TRBD1
j_gene: TRBJ2-7
CDR3nt: TGTGCCAGCACCCCAACCGGGACAGGTGGTTTTGAGCAGTACTTC
CDR3aa: CASTPTGTGGFEQYF

v_gene: TRBV9
abundance: many
d_gene: .
j_gene: TRBJ1-2
CDR3nt: TGTGCCAGCAGCGTAGTAAGTGTTTTGGACGGAGATGGCTACACCTTC
CDR3aa: CASSVVSVLDGDGYTF

v_gene: TRBV28
abundance: .
d_gene: TRBD1
j_gene: TRBJ2-2
CDR3nt: TGTGCCAGCACCACGGGACAGAGAGACACCGGGGAGCTGTTTTTT
CDR3aa: CASTTGQRDTGELFF

v_gene: TRBV6-5
abundance: many
d_gene: .
j_gene: TRBJ1-2
CDR3nt: TGTGCCAGCAGTTACTCGTCCTTAAACTATGGCTACACCTTC
CDR3aa: CASSYSSLNYGYTF

v_gene: TRBV12-3/TRBV12-4
abundance: .
d_gene: TRBD1
j_gene: TRBJ2-7
CDR3nt: TGTGCCAGCAGTTACGGACAGGGGAGGGACGAGCAGTACTTC
CDR3aa: CASSYGQGRDEQYF

v_gene: TRBV15
abundance: many
d_gene: TRBD1
j_gene: TRBJ1-2
CDR3nt: TGTGCCACCAGCAGAGATAAGGGGGCGCCGAGGTATGGCTACACCTTC
CDR3aa: CATSRDKGAPRYGYTF

v_gene: TRBV12-3/TRBV12-4
abundance: .
d_gene: .
j_gene: TRBJ1-1
CDR3nt: TGTGCCAGCAGAACGACACAGAACACTGAAGCTTTCTTT
CDR3aa: CASRTTQNTEAFF

v_gene: TRBV6-1
abundance: many
d_gene: .
j_gene: TRBJ1-1
CDR3nt: TGTGCCAGCGGGGTTACTGAAGCTTTCTTT
CDR3aa: CASGVTEAFF

v_gene: TRBV7-2
abundance: many
d_gene: .
j_gene: TRBJ2-7
CDR3nt: TGTGCCAGCAGCTTTAACGCGTACGAGCAGTACTTC
CDR3aa: CASSFNAYEQYF

v_gene: TRBV20-1
abundance: few
d_gene: .
j_gene: TRBJ1-2
CDR3nt: TGCAGTGCCCACTCGGAAGGAAGGTCCTACACCTTC
CDR3aa: CSAHSEGRSYTF

v_gene: TRBV10-3
abundance: .
d_gene: .
j_gene: TRBJ1-2
CDR3nt: TGTGCCATCTTGGGGAGCAGACCCAATCGTCAAGGTTTTGATGGCTACACCTTC
CDR3aa: CAILGSRPNRQGFDGYTF

v_gene: TRBV12-3/TRBV12-4
abundance: few
d_gene: .
j_gene: TRBJ1-1
CDR3nt: TGTGCCAGCAGCTGGGACTTCGGATACACTGAAGCTTTCTTT
CDR3aa: CASSWDFGYTEAFF

v_gene: TRBV15
abundance: many
d_gene: .
j_gene: TRBJ1-2
CDR3nt: TGTGCCACCAGCAGAGACATCGGCGGCTACACCTTC
CDR3aa: CATSRDIGGYTF

v_gene: TRBV14
abundance: few
d_gene: .
j_gene: TRBJ2-7
CDR3nt: TGTGCCAGCAGCCCGGGACACTTGAACGCCTACGAGCAGTACTTC
CDR3aa: CASSPGHLNAYEQYF

v_gene: TRBV6-1
abundance: many
d_gene: .
j_gene: TRBJ2-2
CDR3nt: TGTGCCAGCAGTGATGACACCGGGGAGCTGTTTTTT
CDR3aa: CASSDDTGELFF

v_gene: TRBV7-9
abundance: many
d_gene: .
j_gene: TRBJ2-7
CDR3nt: TGTGCCAGCAGCTTAGCAGACAGCACCTACGAGCAGTACTTC
CDR3aa: CASSLADSTYEQYF

v_gene: TRBV6-4
abundance: .
d_gene: .
j_gene: TRBJ1-5
CDR3nt: TGTGCCAGCCGGGAGTTCAACAATCAGCCCCAGCATTTT
CDR3aa: CASREFNNQPQHF

v_gene: TRBV2
abundance: .
d_gene: TRBD1
j_gene: TRBJ1-1
CDR3nt: TGTGCCAGCAAGGCAGGGGGCGCGTACACTGAAGCTTTCTTT
CDR3aa: CASKAGGAYTEAFF

v_gene: TRBV30
abundance: many
d_gene: TRBD1
j_gene: TRBJ1-3
CDR3nt: TGTGCCTGGACTACAGGGGGCACTGGAAACACCATATATTTT
CDR3aa: CAWTTGGTGNTIYF

v_gene: TRBV6-1
abundance: .
d_gene: .
j_gene: TRBJ1-5
CDR3nt: TGTGCCAGCAGTGATTTGGGTCCCCCTCAGCCCCAGCATTTT
CDR3aa: CASSDLGPPQPQHF

v_gene: TRBV24-1
abundance: many
d_gene: .
j_gene: TRBJ1-5
CDR3nt: TGTGCCACCAGCCAGGACCTGAGCAATCAGCCCCAGCATTTT
CDR3aa: CATSQDLSNQPQHF

v_gene: TRBV2
abundance: many
d_gene: .
j_gene: TRBJ1-2
CDR3nt: TGTGCCAGCGCTTCTGACCCAGTCGGGGCCTATAACTATGGCTACACCTTC
CDR3aa: CASASDPVGAYNYGYTF

v_gene: TRBV12-3/TRBV12-4
abundance: many
d_gene: .
j_gene: TRBJ1-5
CDR3nt: TGTGCCAGCAGTTTCCGGGCGGCCGAACAGCCCCAGCATTTT
CDR3aa: CASSFRAAEQPQHF

v_gene: TRBV7-8
abundance: many
d_gene: TRBD1
j_gene: TRBJ1-2
CDR3nt: TGTGCCAGCAGCAATCAGGGGGCTAATGGCTACACCTTC
CDR3aa: CASSNQGANGYTF

v_gene: TRBV2
abundance: many
d_gene: .
j_gene: TRBJ2-5
CDR3nt: TGTGCCAGCAGTGGAGAGACCCAGTACTTC
CDR3aa: CASSGETQYF

v_gene: TRBV12-3/TRBV12-4
abundance: few
d_gene: .
j_gene: TRBJ1-2
CDR3nt: TGTGCCAGCAGTCTACAGGGTAGTTATGATGGCTACACCTTC
CDR3aa: CASSLQGSYDGYTF

v_gene: TRBV20-1
abundance: many
d_gene: TRBD2
j_gene: TRBJ2-7
CDR3nt: TGCAGTGCTAGAAATAGCGGGGGGAATACCTACGAGCAGTACTTC
CDR3aa: CSARNSGGNTYEQYF

v_gene: TRBV5-1
abundance: few
d_gene: .
j_gene: TRBJ2-2
CDR3nt: TGCGCCAGCAGCTTGGGACGGGTCCCGGGTTTGTCCGGGGAGCTGTTTTTT
CDR3aa: CASSLGRVPGLSGELFF

v_gene: TRBV28
abundance: .
d_gene: .
j_gene: TRBJ1-5
CDR3nt: TGTGCCAGCAGCCAAGAGGGGCGGGGCAATCAGCCCCAGCATTTT
CDR3aa: CASSQEGRGNQPQHF

v_gene: TRBV3-2
abundance: many
d_gene: .
j_gene: TRBJ1-1
CDR3nt: TGTGCCAGCAGCCAAGATCCAGGTATGAACACTGAAGCTTTCTTT
CDR3aa: CASSQDPGMNTEAFF

v_gene: TRBV13
abundance: few
d_gene: TRBD1
j_gene: TRBJ2-5
CDR3nt: TGTGCCAGCAGCTTACTACAGGGGGCTGAGACCCAGTACTTC
CDR3aa: CASSLLQGAETQYF

v_gene: TRBV5-6
abundance: .
d_gene: .
j_gene: TRBJ1-2
CDR3nt: TGTGCCAGCAGCTTGGGACAGTTCGTCTATGGCTACACCTTC
CDR3aa: CASSLGQFVYGYTF

v_gene: TRBV20-1
abundance: many
d_gene: .
j_gene: TRBJ1-2
CDR3nt: TGCAGTGCTCGACCTCCGGGACGCCTCATAGCCGCCTTC
CDR3aa: CSARPPGRLIAAF

v_gene: TRBV15
abundance: many
d_gene: TRBD2
j_gene: TRBJ2-5
CDR3nt: TGTGCCACCAGCAGAGATCAGCGGGGGGTGGGGAGAGAGACCCAGTACTTC
CDR3aa: CATSRDQRGVGRETQYF

v_gene: TRBV12-3/TRBV12-4
abundance: .
d_gene: TRBD2
j_gene: TRBJ2-7
CDR3nt: TGTGCCAGCAGTTTGTTTCTAGCGGGAGGGGGAGACGAGCAGTACTTC
CDR3aa: CASSLFLAGGGDEQYF

v_gene: TRBV9
abundance: many
d_gene: .
j_gene: TRBJ1-2
CDR3nt: TGTGCCAGCACCTATTCTCCACAGGGCACCTACACCTTC
CDR3aa: CASTYSPQGTYTF

v_gene: TRBV6-5
abundance: .
d_gene: .
j_gene: TRBJ1-1
CDR3nt: TGTGCCAGCAGTTACTCAGCCGGGCCAACTGAAGCTTTCTTT
CDR3aa: CASSYSAGPTEAFF

v_gene: TRBV12-3/TRBV12-4
abundance: many
d_gene: .
j_gene: TRBJ2-7
CDR3nt: TGTGCCAGCAGTTTAGGGGGTTGGGACGAGCAGTACTTC
CDR3aa: CASSLGGWDEQYF

v_gene: TRBV4-3
abundance: few
d_gene: .
j_gene: TRBJ2-7
CDR3nt: TGCGCCAGCAGCCAAGAGACTCAGGAATACGAGCAGTACTTC
CDR3aa: CASSQETQEYEQYF

v_gene: TRBV28
abundance: .
d_gene: .
j_gene: TRBJ2-5
CDR3nt: TGTGCCAGCAGTTCTCGGACGTGGGTAGAGACCCAGTACTTC
CDR3aa: CASSSRTWVETQYF

v_gene: TRBV12-3/TRBV12-4
abundance: many
d_gene: TRBD1
j_gene: TRBJ2-7
CDR3nt: TGTGCCAGCAGAAGACAGGGAAGAAACTACGAGCAGTACTTC
CDR3aa: CASRRQGRNYEQYF

v_gene: TRBV4-3
abundance: .
d_gene: .
j_gene: TRBJ2-3
CDR3nt: TGCGCCAGCAGCCAAGTTTCGGAATTTGATACGCAGTATTTT
CDR3aa: CASSQVSEFDTQYF

v_gene: TRBV4-1
abundance: few
d_gene: .
j_gene: TRBJ2-4
CDR3nt: TGCGCCAGCAGCCAAGTCGGGCAGGCCAAAAACATTCAGTACTTC
CDR3aa: CASSQVGQAKNIQYF

v_gene: TRBV6-1
abundance: many
d_gene: .
j_gene: TRBJ1-2
CDR3nt: TGTGCCAGCAGTGAAGTCGGGTTTTTTTACTATGGCTGCACCTTC
CDR3aa: CASSEVGFFYYGCTF

v_gene: TRBV6-1
abundance: .
d_gene: .
j_gene: TRBJ1-2
CDR3nt: TGTGCCAGCAGGCAGGTATATGGCTACACCTTC
CDR3aa: CASRQVYGYTF

v_gene: TRBV6-5
abundance: many
d_gene: TRBD2
j_gene: TRBJ2-7
CDR3nt: TGTGCCAGCAGTTACCCGACCGGGACTAACTCCTACGAGCAGTACTTC
CDR3aa: CASSYPTGTNSYEQYF

v_gene: TRBV28
abundance: few
d_gene: .
j_gene: TRBJ2-7
CDR3nt: TGTGCCAGCAGTGCCGTCCTGGCCTCCTACGAGCAGTACTTC
CDR3aa: CASSAVLASYEQYF

v_gene: TRBV7-8
abundance: many
d_gene: .
j_gene: TRBJ2-2
CDR3nt: TGTGCCAGCCCCGAACAGGGTAACACCGGGGAGCTGTTTTTT
CDR3aa: CASPEQGNTGELFF

v_gene: TRBV25-1
abundance: many
d_gene: TRBD1
j_gene: TRBJ2-7
CDR3nt: TGTGCCAGCAGTGAATTTGGACAGGGGGGCCACGAGCAGTACTTC
CDR3aa: CASSEFGQGGHEQYF

v_gene: TRBV12-3/TRBV12-4
abundance: many
d_gene: TRBD2
j_gene: TRBJ2-5
CDR3nt: TGTGCCAGCAGTTTTAACTCAGCGGGGGGGCGAGAGACCCAGTACTTC
CDR3aa: CASSFNSAGGRETQYF

v_gene: TRBV12-3/TRBV12-4
abundance: many
d_gene: TRBD1
j_gene: TRBJ1-2
CDR3nt: TGTGCCAGCAGTTTAGCGCCGACAGGGCATTACTATGGCTACACCTTC
CDR3aa: CASSLAPTGHYYGYTF

v_gene: TRBV7-2
abundance: few
d_gene: .
j_gene: TRBJ2-2
CDR3nt: TGTGCCAGCAGCTCAATGCAGGCGAACACCGGGGAGCTGTTTTTT
CDR3aa: CASSSMQANTGELFF

v_gene: TRBV6-5
abundance: .
d_gene: .
j_gene: TRBJ2-2
CDR3nt: TGTGCCAGCAGTTACCGTCCTGGACAGTTCGGGGAGCTGTTTTTT
CDR3aa: CASSYRPGQFGELFF

v_gene: TRBV6-5
abundance: many
d_gene: TRBD1
j_gene: TRBJ1-2
CDR3nt: TGTGCCAGCAGTTACTGGGGCGACAGGGGAGATGGCTACACCTTC
CDR3aa: CASSYWGDRGDGYTF

v_gene: TRBV6-5
abundance: many
d_gene: .
j_gene: TRBJ1-1
CDR3nt: TGTGCCAGCAGTTACTCGATAGTCATAGGTACTGAAGCTTTCTTT
CDR3aa: CASSYSIVIGTEAFF

v_gene: TRBV12-3/TRBV12-4
abundance: .
d_gene: .
j_gene: TRBJ2-6
CDR3nt: TGTGCCAGCAGCCCCAGTTGGCGGAGTGCTGGGGCCAACGTCCTGACTTTC
CDR3aa: CASSPSWRSAGANVLTF

v_gene: TRBV2
abundance: few
d_gene: .
j_gene: TRBJ2-3
CDR3nt: TGTGCCAGCAGTGGAGGACCGGGCACAGATACGCAGTATTTT
CDR3aa: CASSGGPGTDTQYF